This entry concerns a single T cell receptor (beta chain). This clone has only a few counts. The specificity of this receptor is unknown. No base quality values were provided; no much bigger clone lies one nucleotide off. Using the deep immunoSEQ assay, multiplex PCR amplified TCR CDR3 regions from genomic DNA. Extracted genomic DNA from each cell subset was distributed evenly across all wells of several immunoSEQ 96-well plates, and each plate was treated as a replicate. For sorted subsets, approximately 190 ng of genomic DNA, equivalent to around 30,000 T cell genomes, went into each replicate PCR. Purified libraries were quantified with a Qubit 3.0 fluorometer, sized on a Bioanalyzer 2100, and re-quantified with the KAPA Library Quantification kit. Each immunoSEQ 96-well plate was sequenced on its own single-read 150-cycle Illumina NextSeq 550 flow cell. On the authors' methods: The immunoSEQ output contained only junctional sequences without quality scores, so filtering could not match that applied to full-length reads. Sequences were annotated with PyIR, a Python wrapper for IgBLAST v1.9, using IMGT germline references to assign V/J genes and CDR3. Reads were filtered out if the reads had weak V/J assignments (E-value above 1e-6), no CDR3, stop codons, out-of-frame junctions, or ambiguous translated residues. A V3J clonotype was defined by an identical inferred V gene, J gene, and CDR3 amino acid sequence. Percentage overlap between repertoires was calculated by dividing the number of shared unique clonotypes by the size of the smaller repertoire. Three approaches were used to assess repertoire richness: RTK rarefaction, the Chao1 estimator, and Recon v2.1 estimates of unobserved clonotypes. Generation probabilities for all TCRbeta clonotypes obtained by the gDNA method from several donors were computed using OLGA. TCRdb provides this immuneACCESS table in a form limited to in-frame rearrangements. Some clones are lacking; in checked studies, under half of them reflect an unresolved V gene, and why the rest are absent is not known. The V and J calls and clone size come from that table; D and trimming were worked out from the DNA. In all, the sample holds millions of clones, and 85% to 95% of those were seen once. In total, the top ten clones hold roughly 1.7% of the sample.

For the CD8 naive samples, CD45RO-negative cells were positively selected for CCR7, yielding a CD45RA+CCR7+ population from which TemRA cells were excluded. Healthy HIV-negative adults with no recently reported acute infections or vaccinations were included as donors. Every donor was a Caucasian adult living in Nashville, Tennessee, USA. Blood was obtained by leukapheresis, after which PBMCs were separated by Ficoll-Histopaque density gradient centrifugation and cryopreserved in liquid nitrogen vapor phase. Analytical flow cytometry was used to check the purity and quantity of each magnetically sorted T cell population. Each sorted fraction had its genomic DNA isolated and then quantified by UV absorbance on a Nanodrop 2000c. This sample stems from a study of shared clonotypes between healthy human individuals (dated by TCRdb to about 2020). For the study in its entirety: The cohort comprised a couple of women and a few men aged 18 to 49 years. Blood TCR repertoires of roughly five healthy adults were deeply sequenced to estimate repertoire size and the extent of clonotype sharing between individuals. Per donor, three plates each were used for CD4 naive and CD4 memory, two for CD8 naive, and one for CD8 memory. Each donor's leukapheresis produced roughly between roughly 0.85 and 9.5 billion PBMCs. Different laboratories and diverse techniques were used to prepare libraries and sequence TCR repertoires, to increase sequencing depth and limit assay-specific biases. Findings and caveats that apply to the study as a whole: Compared with non-shared clonotypes, clonotypes shared by all four sorted-subset donors had higher generation probabilities. Across a few donors, about 5.2% of naive CD4, approximately 4% of naive CD8, roughly 2.3% of memory CD4, and under 0.45% of memory CD8 clonotypes were shared. Sampling was restricted to blood, and TCR repertoires in tissues likely differ from the TCR repertoires found in blood. Pairwise subsampling led to the expectation that sequencing depth would affect the degree of clonotype sharing among donors. Naive subsets generally had larger estimated clonotype richness than memory subsets. Rarefaction of sorted-subset datasets indicated incomplete sequencing despite the large sequencing depth. The genetic and exposure-history diversity represented was limited by the small number of donors.

Sequences GTSNPN (CDR1) and SVGIG (CDR2) are obtained from the germline V gene (reference sequence). From V the trimming removes 2 bases and from J it removes 4 bases, while the gene matches leave 11 bases of the junction unaccounted for. Including the terminal cysteine and phenylalanine, the CDR3 comprises 15 residues. The entry retains the CDR3 DNA only, 45 bases that are in frame from base 1. Recombination joined TRBV30 with TRBJ2-7; TRBD2 lines up with 7 middle nucleotides. Sample: naive CD8+ T cells from PBMCs. In light of the paper, this sample's cell subset or site label describes: CD45RA+CCR7+. This TCR was sampled from a young man in good health. Some clones in this sample may be carry-over from other donors' samples. The sequenced DNA: TGTGCCTGGAGTTTACTATGGGAGGGAGAGTACGAGCAGTACTTC. It is translated as CAWSLLWEGEYEQYF.